The 7 T cell receptor beta chains below were found in one sample sequenced in a study of CXCR3-negative and CXCR3-positive naive CD8 T cells. Overall study results and limits: CXCR3-positive naive cells carried more hydrophobic TRB CDR3s than CXCR3-negative naive cells did.

These receptors are not linked to any known antigen. In preparing the TRB cDNA libraries, 5' RACE with UMI labels was used. Reanalyzing the 5' RACE reads, TCRdb keeps one entry per CDR3 protein, without DNA. This sample's clone table lists approximately 90,000 distinct CDR3 sequences. What was sequenced was naive CXCR3+ CD8+ T cells from blood. This sample's subset: CD45RO-CCR7+CD27+CD95- naive CD8+ T cells expressing CXCR3 (TNR3+). These receptors came from a human donor in good health. Some clones in this sample may be carry-over from other donors' samples.

V usage is TRBV29-1 and J usage is TRBJ2-4. This CDR3 comprises 15 residues. Germline-derived CDR1 and CDR2 are SQVTM and ANQGSEA. The CDR3 here is CSEKGLRDRADIQYF.

This chain links TRBV12-3 or TRBV12-4 with TRBJ2-1. This CDR3 contains 14 residues. The CDR3 region is CASSLEGSYNEQFF.

The rearrangement uses TRBV7-7 and TRBJ2-3; TCRdb proposes TRBD2, but this gene call is untestable without DNA. The CDR3 has 15 residues. From germline, CDR1 is SSHAT and CDR2 FNYEAQ (reference sequence). CDR3 sequence reads: CASSPGLANTDTQYF.

The chain has TRBV20-1 and TRBJ2-7. In germline, CDR1 is DFQATT, CDR2 SNEGSKA (reference sequence). The CDR3 has 13 amino acids. The CDR3 region is CSARNVRNYEQYF.

V usage is TRBV27 and J usage is TRBJ1-5. This CDR3 has 13 amino acids. Germline V gene sequence: CDR1 MNHEY, CDR2 SMNVEV (reference sequence). Here the CDR3 reads CASSLSVRQPQHF.

The chain's CDR3 is CASSLKGMNTEAFF. V is TRBV5-1 and J is TRBJ1-1. The CDR3 covers 14 residues. The germline gives CDR1 SGHRS, CDR2 YFSETQ.

The chain joins TRBV15 to TRBJ2-2; with no DNA, the TCRdb D assignment of TRBD1 cannot be verified. The CDR3 length is 15 residues. Germline CDR1 LNHNV, CDR2 YYDKDF (reference sequence). The CDR3 here is CATSRVAGEGGELFF.